This T cell receptor (beta chain) emerged from a study of long-term antiretroviral therapy in people with HIV. Study information: About a decade before 2015, the earliest samples were taken when ART was typically delayed. General observations from the study: Every time point showed a repertoire led by clones expanded before ART.

With 5 bases removed from V and 3 bases from J, the gap between germline ends came to 11 bases. This CDR3 region has 14 residues. Per germline, CDR1 SGHTA and CDR2 FQGTGA. This clone showed up just a few times. The antigen is undetermined. At survey level, the immunoSEQ assay was run in its v3.0 version. Profiling relied on immunoSEQ multiplex PCR, and the TCRdb table lists in-frame clones only, not all of them. The sample contains 20,000 to 25,000 clones, roughly 82% of which appear only once. The TCR was taken from a man aged 18 to 30 with HIV. This chain connects TRBV7-3 to TRBJ1-5; tentative D call: TRBD1 (6 bases). The material sequenced was unsorted PBMCs, taken 0.1 years before starting antiretroviral therapy. CDR3 coding DNA: TGTGCCAGCAGCCCGGGACATTCCAATCAGCCCCAGCATTTT. The encoded protein is CASSPGHSNQPQHF.